This T cell receptor (beta chain) was recorded in a study of human CD8 memory T cell subsets. Whole-study results and caveats: The Chao1 estimates suggested that precursor exhausted T cells were less diverse than stem-like memory T cells.

For stem-like memory CD8+ T cells (TSTEM), the phenotype was CCR7+ PD-1- TIGIT-. Duplicate roughly 160,000-cell vials of sorted CD8+ T cells per subset supplied the RNA. In regard to this clonotype: Its target is unknown.

The CDR3 is 16 amino acids. Germline loops: CDR1 SGHDT, CDR2 YYEEEE. A UMI-labeled 5' RACE approach was the method that produced the TCR beta libraries. One entry per CDR3 protein, without DNA, is what TCRdb gives after re-calling the 5' RACE reads. The sample has about 11,000 distinct CDR3 sequences. Sample: CD8+ stem-like memory T cells (TSCM and TCM) sorted from PBMCs. Subset here: stem-like memory CD8 T cells (TSTEM), CCR7+ PD-1- TIGIT-. The sequence was collected from a human donor in good health. This chain joins TRBV5-6 and TRBJ1-4. CDR3 region: CASSFSEGTANEKLFF.